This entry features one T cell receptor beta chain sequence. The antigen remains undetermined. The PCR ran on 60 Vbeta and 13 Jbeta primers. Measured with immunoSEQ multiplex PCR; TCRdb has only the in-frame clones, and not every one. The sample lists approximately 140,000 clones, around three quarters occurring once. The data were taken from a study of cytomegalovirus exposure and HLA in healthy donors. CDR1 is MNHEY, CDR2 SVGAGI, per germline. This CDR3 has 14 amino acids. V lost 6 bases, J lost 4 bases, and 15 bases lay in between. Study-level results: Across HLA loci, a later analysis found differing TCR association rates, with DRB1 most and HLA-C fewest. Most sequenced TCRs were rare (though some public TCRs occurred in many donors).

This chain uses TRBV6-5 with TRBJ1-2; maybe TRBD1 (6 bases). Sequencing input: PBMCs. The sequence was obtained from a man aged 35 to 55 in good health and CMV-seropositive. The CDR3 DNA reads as TGTGCCAGCAGCACGAGTCGGGGGGCCTATGGCTACACCTTC. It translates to CASSTSRGAYGYTF.